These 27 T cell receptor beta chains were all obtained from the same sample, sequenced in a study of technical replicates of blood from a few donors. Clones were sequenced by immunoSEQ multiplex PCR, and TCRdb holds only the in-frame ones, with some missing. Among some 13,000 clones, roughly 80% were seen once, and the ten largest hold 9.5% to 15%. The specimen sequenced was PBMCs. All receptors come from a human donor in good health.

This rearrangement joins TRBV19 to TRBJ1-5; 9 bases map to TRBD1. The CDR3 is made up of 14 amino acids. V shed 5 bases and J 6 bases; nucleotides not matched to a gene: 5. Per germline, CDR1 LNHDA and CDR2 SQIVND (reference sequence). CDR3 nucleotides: TGTGCCAGTAGTCCACAGGGGGCTCTTCAGCCCCAGCATTTT. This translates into CASSPQGALQPQHF.

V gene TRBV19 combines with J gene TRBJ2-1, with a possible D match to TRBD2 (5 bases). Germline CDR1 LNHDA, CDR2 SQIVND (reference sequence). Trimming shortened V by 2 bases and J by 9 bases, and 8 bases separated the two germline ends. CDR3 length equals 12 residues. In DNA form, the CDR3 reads TGTGCCAGTAGTATACCGGGGATTGAGCAGTTCTTC. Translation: CASSIPGIEQFF.

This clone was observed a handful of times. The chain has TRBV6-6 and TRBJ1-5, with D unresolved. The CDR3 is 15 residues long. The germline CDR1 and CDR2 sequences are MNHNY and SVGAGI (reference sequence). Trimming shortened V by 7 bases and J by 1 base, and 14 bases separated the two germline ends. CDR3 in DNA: TGTGCCAGCACCTCCGGGGTAGGGAGCAATCAGCCCCAGCATTTT. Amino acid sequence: CASTSGVGSNQPQHF.

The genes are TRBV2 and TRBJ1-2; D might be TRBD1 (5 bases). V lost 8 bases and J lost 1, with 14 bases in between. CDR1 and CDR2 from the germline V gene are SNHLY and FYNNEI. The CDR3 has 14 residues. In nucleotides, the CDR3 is TGTGCCAGCGAAAACCAGGGTAGTAACTATGGCTACACCTTC. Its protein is CASENQGSNYGYTF.

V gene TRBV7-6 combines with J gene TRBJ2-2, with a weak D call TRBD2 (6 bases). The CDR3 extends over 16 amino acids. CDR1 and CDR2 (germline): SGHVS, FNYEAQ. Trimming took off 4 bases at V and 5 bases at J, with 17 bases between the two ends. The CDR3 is CASSSERASWTGELFF. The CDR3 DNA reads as TGTGCCAGCAGCTCCGAGCGGGCCTCGTGGACCGGGGAGCTGTTTTTT. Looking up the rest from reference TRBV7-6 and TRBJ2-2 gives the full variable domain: GAGVSQSPRYKVTKRGQDVALRCDPISGHVSLYWYRQALGQGPEFLTYFNYEAQQDKSGLPNDRFSAERPEGSISTLTIQRTEQRDSAMYRCASSSERASWTGELFFGEGSRLTVL.

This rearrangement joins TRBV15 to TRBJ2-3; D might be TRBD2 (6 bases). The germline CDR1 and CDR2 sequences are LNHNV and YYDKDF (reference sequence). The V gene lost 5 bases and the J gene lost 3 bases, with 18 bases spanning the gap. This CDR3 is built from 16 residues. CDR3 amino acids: CATSRLPGDGTDTQYF. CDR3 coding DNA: TGTGCCACCAGCCGTCTACCGGGAGACGGGACAGATACGCAGTATTTT.

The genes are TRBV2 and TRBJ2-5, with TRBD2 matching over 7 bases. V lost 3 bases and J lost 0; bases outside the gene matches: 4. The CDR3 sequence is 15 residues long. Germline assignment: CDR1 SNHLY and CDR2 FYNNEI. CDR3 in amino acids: CASSEGLADQETQYF. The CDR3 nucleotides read TGTGCCAGCAGTGAGGGTCTAGCGGACCAAGAGACCCAGTACTTC.

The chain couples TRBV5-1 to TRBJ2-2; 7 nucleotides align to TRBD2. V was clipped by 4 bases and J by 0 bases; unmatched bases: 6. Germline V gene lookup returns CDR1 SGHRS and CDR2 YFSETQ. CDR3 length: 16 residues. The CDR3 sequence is CASSPAGGSNTGELFF. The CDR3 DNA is TGCGCCAGCAGCCCCGCCGGGGGGTCGAACACCGGGGAGCTGTTTTTT.

The CDR3 is CATSTGTSGINEQFF. DNA for the CDR3: TGTGCCACCAGTACCGGGACTAGCGGGATCAATGAGCAGTTCTTC. The chain carries TRBV15 and TRBJ2-1, with 13 bases fitting TRBD2. The CDR3 spans 15 residues. Germline values: CDR1 LNHNV, CDR2 YYDKDF (reference sequence). The V gene end was trimmed by 6 bases and the J gene end by 6 bases; junction bases not matched to a gene: 5.

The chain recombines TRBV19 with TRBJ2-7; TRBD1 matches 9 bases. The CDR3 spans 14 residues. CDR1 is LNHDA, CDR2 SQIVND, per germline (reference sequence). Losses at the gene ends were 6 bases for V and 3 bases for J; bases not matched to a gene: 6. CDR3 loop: CASSRQGEIYEQYF. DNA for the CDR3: TGTGCCAGTAGCCGACAGGGGGAAATCTACGAGCAGTACTTC.

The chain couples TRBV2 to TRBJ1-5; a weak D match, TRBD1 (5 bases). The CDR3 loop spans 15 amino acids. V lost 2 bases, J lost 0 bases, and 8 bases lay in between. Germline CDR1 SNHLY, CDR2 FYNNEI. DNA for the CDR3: TGTGCCAGCAGTGAATTACAGGTTAGCAATCAGCCCCAGCATTTT. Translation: CASSELQVSNQPQHF. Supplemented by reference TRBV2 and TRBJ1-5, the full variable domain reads EPEVTQTPSHQVTQMGQEVILRCVPISNHLYFYWYRQILGQKVEFLVSFYNNEISEKSEIFDDQFSVERPDGSNFTLKIRSTKLEDSAMYFCASSELQVSNQPQHFGDGTRLSIL.

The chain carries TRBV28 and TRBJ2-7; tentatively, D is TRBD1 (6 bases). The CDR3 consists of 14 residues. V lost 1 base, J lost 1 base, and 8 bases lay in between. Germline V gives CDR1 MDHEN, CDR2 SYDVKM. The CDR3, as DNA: TGTGCCAGCAGTTTATCAGGGGCATCCTACGAGCAGTACTTC. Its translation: CASSLSGASYEQYF.

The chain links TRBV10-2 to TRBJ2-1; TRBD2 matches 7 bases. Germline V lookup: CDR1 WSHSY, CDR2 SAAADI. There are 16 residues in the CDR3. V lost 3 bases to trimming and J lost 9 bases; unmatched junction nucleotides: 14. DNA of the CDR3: TGCGCCAGCAGTGACGGAGCGGGGAGGGCCCGGGGTGAGCAGTTCTTC. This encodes CASSDGAGRARGEQFF.

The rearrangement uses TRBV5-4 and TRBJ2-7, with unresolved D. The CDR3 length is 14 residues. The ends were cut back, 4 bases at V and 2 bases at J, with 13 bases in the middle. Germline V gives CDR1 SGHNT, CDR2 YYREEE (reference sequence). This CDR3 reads CASSVAGLTYEQYF. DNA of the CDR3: TGTGCCAGCAGCGTGGCCGGTCTTACCTACGAGCAGTACTTC.

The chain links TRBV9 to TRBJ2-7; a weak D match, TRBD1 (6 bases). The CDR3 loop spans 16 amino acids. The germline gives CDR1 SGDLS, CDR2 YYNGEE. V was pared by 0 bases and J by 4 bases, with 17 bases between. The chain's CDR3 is CASSVGVGYQGYEQYF. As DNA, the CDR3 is TGTGCCAGCAGCGTAGGGGTCGGATATCAGGGGTACGAGCAGTACTTC.

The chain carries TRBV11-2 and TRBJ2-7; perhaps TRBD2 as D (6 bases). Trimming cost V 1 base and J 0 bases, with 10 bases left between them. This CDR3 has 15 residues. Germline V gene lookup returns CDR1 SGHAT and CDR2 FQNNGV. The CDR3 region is CASSLVGGSSYEQYF. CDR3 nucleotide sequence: TGTGCCAGCAGCTTAGTCGGGGGAAGCTCCTACGAGCAGTACTTC.

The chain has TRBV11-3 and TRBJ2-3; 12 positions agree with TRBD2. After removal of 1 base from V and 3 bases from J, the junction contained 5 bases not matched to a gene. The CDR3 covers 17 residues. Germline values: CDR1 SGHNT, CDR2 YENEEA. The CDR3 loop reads CASSLGATSGSTDTQYF. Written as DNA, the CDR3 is TGTGCCAGCAGCTTAGGCGCGACTAGCGGGAGTACAGATACGCAGTATTTT.

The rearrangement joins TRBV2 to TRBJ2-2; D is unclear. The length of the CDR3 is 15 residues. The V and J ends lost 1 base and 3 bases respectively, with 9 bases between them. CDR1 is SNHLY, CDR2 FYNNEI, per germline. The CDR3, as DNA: TGTGCCAGCAGTGAAGAGAACAGTGACACCGGGGAGCTGTTTTTT. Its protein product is CASSEENSDTGELFF.

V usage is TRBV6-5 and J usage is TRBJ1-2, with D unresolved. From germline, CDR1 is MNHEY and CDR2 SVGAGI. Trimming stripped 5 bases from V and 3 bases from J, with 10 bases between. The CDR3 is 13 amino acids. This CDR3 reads CASSLAGYYGYTF. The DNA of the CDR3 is TGTGCCAGCAGTCTCGCGGGTTACTATGGCTACACCTTC.

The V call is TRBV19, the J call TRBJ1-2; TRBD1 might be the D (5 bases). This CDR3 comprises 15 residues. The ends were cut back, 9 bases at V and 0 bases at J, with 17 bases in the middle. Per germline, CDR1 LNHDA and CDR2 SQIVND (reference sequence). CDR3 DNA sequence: TGTGCCAGCAAAGGCGACAGTTCAACTAACTATGGCTACACCTTC. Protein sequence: CASKGDSSTNYGYTF.

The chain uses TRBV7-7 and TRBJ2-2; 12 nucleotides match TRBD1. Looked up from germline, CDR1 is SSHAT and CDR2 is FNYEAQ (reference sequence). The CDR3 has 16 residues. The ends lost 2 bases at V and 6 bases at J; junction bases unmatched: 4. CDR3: CASSLSGTGGPGELFF. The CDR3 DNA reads TGTGCCAGCAGCTTATCCGGGACAGGGGGCCCCGGGGAGCTGTTTTTT.

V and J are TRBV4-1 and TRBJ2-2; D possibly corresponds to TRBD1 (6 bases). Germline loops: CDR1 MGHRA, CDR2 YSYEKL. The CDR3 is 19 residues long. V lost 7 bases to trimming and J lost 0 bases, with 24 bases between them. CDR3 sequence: CASTDGTPDPVSNTGELFF. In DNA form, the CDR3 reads TGCGCCAGCACTGACGGGACACCAGATCCAGTGTCGAACACCGGGGAGCTGTTTTTT.

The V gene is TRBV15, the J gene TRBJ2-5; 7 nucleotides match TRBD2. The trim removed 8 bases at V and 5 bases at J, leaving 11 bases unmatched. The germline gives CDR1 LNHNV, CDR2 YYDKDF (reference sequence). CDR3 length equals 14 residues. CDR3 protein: CATQSGGSGETQYF. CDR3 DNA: TGTGCCACCCAATCCGGCGGGAGTGGGGAGACCCAGTACTTC.

The CDR3 coding sequence is TGTGCCAGCAGTGCCGTGGCGGGAGAGGGGCGAGAGACCCAGTACTTC. Amino acid sequence: CASSAVAGEGRETQYF. The genes are TRBV6-4 and TRBJ2-5; 7 bases are a match to TRBD2. V lost 4 bases to trimming and J lost 4 bases; unmatched junction nucleotides: 12. The CDR3 totals 16 residues. Germline loops: CDR1 MRHNA, CDR2 SNTAGT.

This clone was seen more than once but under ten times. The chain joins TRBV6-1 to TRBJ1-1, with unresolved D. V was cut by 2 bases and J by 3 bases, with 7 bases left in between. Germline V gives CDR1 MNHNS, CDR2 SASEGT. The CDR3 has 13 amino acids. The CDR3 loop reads CASSERSDTEAFF. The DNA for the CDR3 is TGTGCCAGCAGTGAAAGATCGGACACTGAAGCTTTCTTT.

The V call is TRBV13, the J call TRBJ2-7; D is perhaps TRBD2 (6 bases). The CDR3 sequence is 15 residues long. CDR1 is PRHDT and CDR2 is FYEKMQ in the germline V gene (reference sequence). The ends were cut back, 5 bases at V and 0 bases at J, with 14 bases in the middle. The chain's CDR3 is CASSPSGFSSYEQYF. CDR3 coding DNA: TGTGCCAGCAGCCCGAGCGGGTTTAGCTCCTACGAGCAGTACTTC.

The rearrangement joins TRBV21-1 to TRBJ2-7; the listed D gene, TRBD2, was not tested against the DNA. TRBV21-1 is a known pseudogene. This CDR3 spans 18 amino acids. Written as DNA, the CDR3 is TGTGCCAGCAGCCCCAGGTCCGAGGCTAGCGGGAGGGAGGCCGAGCAGTACTTC. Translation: CASSPRSEASGREAEQYF.